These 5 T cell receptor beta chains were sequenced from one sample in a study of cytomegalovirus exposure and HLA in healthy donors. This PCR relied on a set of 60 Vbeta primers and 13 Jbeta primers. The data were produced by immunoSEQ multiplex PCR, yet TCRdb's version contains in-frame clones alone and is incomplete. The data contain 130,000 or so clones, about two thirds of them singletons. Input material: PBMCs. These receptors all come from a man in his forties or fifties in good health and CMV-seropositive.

The CDR3 loop reads CASSLLAVSYEQYF. CDR3 in DNA: TGTGCCAGCAGCCTCCTGGCTGTTTCCTACGAGCAGTACTTC. The chain joins TRBV9 to TRBJ2-7; D is uncertain. The germline CDR1 and CDR2 sequences are SGDLS and YYNGEE. The V end was cut by 4 bases, the J end by 1 base, with 12 bases between. The CDR3 totals 14 residues.

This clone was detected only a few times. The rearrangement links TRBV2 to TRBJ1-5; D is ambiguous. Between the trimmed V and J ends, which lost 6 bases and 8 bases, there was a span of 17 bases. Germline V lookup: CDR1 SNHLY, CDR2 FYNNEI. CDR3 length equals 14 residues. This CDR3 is CASSLSPIVEPQHF. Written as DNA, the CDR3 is TGTGCCAGCAGCCTCTCCCCGATTGTAGAGCCCCAGCATTTT.

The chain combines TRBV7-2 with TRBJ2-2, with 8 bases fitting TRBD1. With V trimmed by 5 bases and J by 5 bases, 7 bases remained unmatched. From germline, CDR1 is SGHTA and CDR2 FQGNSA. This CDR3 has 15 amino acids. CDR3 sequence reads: CASSAGTGITGELFF. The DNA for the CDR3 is TGTGCCAGCAGCGCTGGGACAGGCATTACCGGGGAGCTGTTTTTT.

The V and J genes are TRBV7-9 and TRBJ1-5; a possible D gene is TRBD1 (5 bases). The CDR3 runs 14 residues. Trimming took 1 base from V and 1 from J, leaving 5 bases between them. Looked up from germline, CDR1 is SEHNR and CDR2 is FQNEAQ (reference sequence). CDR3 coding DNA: TGTGCCAGCAGCTTAGAGGGGAGCAATCAGCCCCAGCATTTT. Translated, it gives CASSLEGSNQPQHF.

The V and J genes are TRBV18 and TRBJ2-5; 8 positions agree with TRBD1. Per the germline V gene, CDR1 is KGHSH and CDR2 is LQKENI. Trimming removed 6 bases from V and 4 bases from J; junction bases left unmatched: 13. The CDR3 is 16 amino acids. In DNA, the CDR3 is TGTGCCAGCTCCTCGATACAGGGGGAGGTCGGAGAGACCCAGTACTTC. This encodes CASSSIQGEVGETQYF.